This is a list of T cell receptor beta chains from one sample in a study of cytomegalovirus exposure and HLA in healthy donors. The assay was immunoSEQ multiplex PCR, and TCRdb's table has in-frame clones only and misses some. This sample has 120,000 or so clones; roughly 80% occur once, and the top ten carry 7.5% to 9.5%. Source material: PBMCs. The receptor source for this set is a young man in good health and CMV-seropositive. CDR3s include the opening cysteine and the closing phenylalanine or tryptophan. A D gene is named only where the DNA matches it firmly. Expanded clones are given a class, and other clones once, few, many or no size at all.

clone size	D gene	V gene	CDR3 length	J gene	CDR3 protein	CDR3 DNA
NA	NA	TRBV27	13	TRBJ2-7	CASSLRGSYEQYF	TGTGCCAGCAGTTTAAGGGGAAGCTACGAGCAGTACTTC
NA	NA	TRBV21-1	15	TRBJ2-1	CASSKLPSSYNEQFF	TGTGCCAGCAGCAAACTGCCGAGCTCCTACAATGAGCAGTTCTTC
once	TRBD1	TRBV4-1	15	TRBJ1-5	CASSQVQGANQPQHF	TGCGCCAGCAGCCAAGTACAGGGGGCGAATCAGCCCCAGCATTTT
NA	NA	TRBV10-3	15	TRBJ1-1	CAIRPPGPETTEAFF	TGTGCCATCAGGCCCCCAGGGCCAGAGACCACTGAAGCTTTCTTT
NA	NA	TRBV15	18	TRBJ1-3	CATSRDPGGSSFGNTIYF	TGTGCCACCAGCAGAGATCCCGGGGGAAGTAGCTTTGGAAACACCATATATTTT
NA	TRBD1	TRBV7-3	14	TRBJ1-2	CASSSPDRGLGYTF	TGTGCCAGCAGCTCCCCGGACAGGGGGCTCGGCTACACCTTC
NA	NA	TRBV5-1	13	TRBJ1-2	CASSFGGGYGYTF	TGCGCCAGCAGCTTTGGGGGGGGGTACGGCTACACCTTC
NA	TRBD1	TRBV18	16	TRBJ1-4	CASSPGQGTTNEKLFF	TGTGCCAGCTCACCTGGACAGGGGACGACTAATGAAAAACTGTTTTTT
NA	NA	TRBV4-2	16	TRBJ2-7	CASSQERGGQLYEQYF	TGTGCCAGCAGCCAAGAACGTGGGGGCCAGTTATACGAGCAGTACTTC
NA	NA	TRBV7-2	13	TRBJ1-2	CASSSQGFDGYTF	TGTGCCAGCAGCTCGCAGGGATTTGATGGCTACACCTTC
NA	TRBD1	TRBV7-2	16	TRBJ2-2	CASSLVTGAPTGELFF	TGTGCCAGCAGCTTGGTAACAGGGGCCCCAACCGGGGAGCTGTTTTTT
NA	TRBD1	TRBV19	16	TRBJ1-4	CASRDRTRKVDDKLFF	TGTGCCAGTAGGGACAGGACCCGCAAGGTTGATGATAAACTGTTTTTT
NA	TRBD1	TRBV11-2	15	TRBJ1-3	CASRWDRTSGNTIYF	TGTGCCAGCAGATGGGACAGAACCTCTGGAAACACCATATATTTT
NA	NA	TRBV7-8	15	TRBJ2-1	CASSLRQGSYNEQFF	TGTGCCAGCAGCTTAAGGCAGGGCTCCTACAATGAGCAGTTCTTC
NA	TRBD1	TRBV28	16	TRBJ1-1	CASSTPSGTANTEAFF	TGTGCCAGCAGTACACCCTCCGGGACAGCTAACACTGAAGCTTTCTTT
few	TRBD2	TRBV14	16	TRBJ2-3	CASSGTSGGWMDTQYF	TGTGCCAGCAGTGGGACTAGCGGGGGGTGGATGGATACGCAGTATTTT
NA	TRBD1	TRBV7-3	13	TRBJ2-1	CASSLGTVGEQFF	TGTGCCAGCAGCTTAGGGACAGTAGGTGAGCAGTTCTTC
NA	NA	TRBV10-1	12	TRBJ2-1	CASSSQGSKQFF	TGCGCCAGCAGTTCACAGGGAAGTAAGCAGTTCTTC
NA	NA	TRBV6-5	15	TRBJ2-7	CASSYSPGGYYEQYF	TGTGCCAGCAGTTACTCCCCAGGAGGGTATTACGAGCAGTACTTC
NA	NA	TRBV19	15	TRBJ2-4	CASSITGLAQNIQYF	TGTGCCAGTAGTATTACTGGGCTGGCCCAAAACATTCAGTACTTC
once	NA	TRBV18	14	TRBJ1-4	CASSLAAVNEKLFF	TGTGCCAGCTCCCTAGCAGCGGTTAATGAAAAACTGTTTTTT
NA	NA	TRBV15	15	TRBJ2-5	CATSRDRQAQETQYF	TGTGCCACCAGCAGAGATCGTCAGGCTCAAGAGACCCAGTACTTC
NA	TRBD1	TRBV6-1	16	TRBJ2-7	CASSGQDRGPNHEQYF	TGTGCCAGCAGTGGACAAGACAGGGGGCCGAACCACGAGCAGTACTTC
NA	TRBD2	TRBV5-1	14	TRBJ2-3	CASRPAGGYDTQYF	TGCGCCAGCAGGCCAGCGGGGGGATACGATACGCAGTATTTT
NA	TRBD1	TRBV10-3	17	TRBJ2-7	CAISETLTGVGSYEQYF	TGTGCCATCAGTGAGACACTAACAGGGGTTGGGTCCTACGAGCAGTACTTC
NA	NA	TRBV5-1	14	TRBJ2-7	CASSLRTAPYEQYF	TGCGCCAGCAGCTTAAGGACAGCTCCCTACGAGCAGTACTTC
NA	TRBD1	TRBV18	16	TRBJ1-5	CASSLERTGTNQPQHF	TGTGCCAGCTCACTAGAGAGGACAGGGACCAATCAGCCCCAGCATTTT
once	NA	TRBV19	14	TRBJ1-1	CASSIGPLNTEAFF	TGTGCCAGTAGTATTGGGCCTTTGAACACTGAAGCTTTCTTT
NA	NA	TRBV5-5	15	TRBJ2-3	CASSLYPGRTDTQYF	TGTGCCAGCAGCTTGTATCCAGGTCGTACAGATACGCAGTATTTT
once	NA	TRBV6-1	15	TRBJ1-1	CASSGTVTSFGEAFF	TGTGCCAGCAGTGGGACGGTGACTAGTTTCGGAGAAGCTTTCTTT
NA	TRBD1	TRBV30	14	TRBJ1-6	CAWSSGTENSPLHF	TGTGCCTGGAGTTCCGGGACAGAGAATTCACCCCTCCACTTT
NA	NA	TRBV6-5	14	TRBJ2-1	CASSSYRDINEQFF	TGTGCCAGCAGTTCGTACCGGGACATCAATGAGCAGTTCTTC
NA	TRBD2	TRBV6-4	20	TRBJ2-3	CASSESGLAGGLLNTDTQYF	TGTGCCAGCAGTGAATCTGGTCTAGCGGGGGGGCTCTTGAACACAGATACGCAGTATTTT
NA	TRBD2	TRBV10-3	15	TRBJ2-1	CATRPAGSSYNEQFF	TGTGCCACCCGCCCAGCGGGGAGCTCCTACAATGAGCAGTTCTTC
once	TRBD1	TRBV5-1	16	TRBJ2-1	CASSSGQGISYNEQFF	TGCGCCAGCAGCTCCGGACAGGGGATCTCCTACAATGAGCAGTTCTTC
NA	TRBD1	TRBV11-2	16	TRBJ2-5	CASSAPEGAWQETQYF	TGTGCCAGCAGCGCCCCCGAGGGGGCGTGGCAAGAGACCCAGTACTTC
NA	NA	TRBV5-6	14	TRBJ1-2	CASSQPLTVYGYTF	TGTGCCAGCAGCCAACCCCTGACAGTCTATGGCTACACCTTC
NA	TRBD2	TRBV19	20	TRBJ2-2	CASSSPPGLAGGTNTGELFF	TGTGCCAGTAGTTCCCCCCCGGGGCTAGCGGGGGGAACGAACACCGGGGAGCTGTTTTTT
NA	NA	TRBV6-1	16	TRBJ2-2	CASSDPGLANTGELFF	TGTGCCAGCAGTGACCCGGGACTTGCGAACACCGGGGAGCTGTTTTTT
NA	NA	TRBV7-9	11	TRBJ1-4	CASSFGEKLFF	TGTGCCAGCAGCTTCGGTGAAAAACTGTTTTTT
NA	TRBD1	TRBV5-6	11	TRBJ1-1	CASSRTGRAFF	TGTGCCAGCAGCCGGACAGGGAGGGCTTTCTTT
NA	NA	TRBV29-1	12	TRBJ2-7	CSVDQEGSEQYF	TGCAGCGTTGACCAGGAGGGCTCCGAGCAGTACTTC
NA	NA	TRBV30	13	TRBJ2-1	CAWDQGVLNEQFF	TGTGCCTGGGATCAAGGGGTCCTAAATGAGCAGTTCTTC
NA	TRBD1	TRBV7-2	15	TRBJ2-5	CASSRPGTGLETQYF	TGTGCCAGCAGCCGTCCCGGGACAGGGTTGGAGACCCAGTACTTC
NA	NA	TRBV28	13	TRBJ2-3	CASSFGATDTQYF	TGTGCCAGCAGTTTTGGGGCTACAGATACGCAGTATTTT
NA	NA	TRBV12-5	11	TRBJ1-1	CASGFENEAFF	TGTGCTAGTGGTTTCGAGAATGAAGCTTTCTTT
NA	TRBD1	TRBV5-1	14	TRBJ2-3	CASSLPGQGGTQYF	TGCGCCAGCAGCTTACCGGGACAGGGGGGTACGCAGTATTTT
NA	NA	TRBV6-1	16	TRBJ2-2	CASSEEDNSNTGELFF	TGTGCCAGCAGTGAAGAGGACAACTCGAACACCGGGGAGCTGTTTTTT
NA	NA	TRBV19	14	TRBJ1-2	CASSFTGTAGGYTF	TGTGCCAGTAGTTTTACAGGTACAGCGGGAGGCTACACCTTC
NA	NA	TRBV25-1	11	TRBJ2-7	CASSRGDEQYF	TGTGCCAGCAGCCGGGGAGACGAGCAGTACTTC
NA	TRBD1	TRBV5-6	18	TRBJ2-6	CASSLFRQGYSGANVLTF	TGTGCCAGCAGCCTCTTTCGACAGGGATACTCTGGGGCCAACGTCCTGACTTTC
NA	NA	TRBV27	15	TRBJ1-2	CASSHQQTSNYGYTF	TGTGCCAGCAGCCATCAACAGACCTCTAACTATGGCTACACCTTC
NA	TRBD1	TRBV9	15	TRBJ2-5	CASRRFSTGKETQYF	TGTGCCAGCAGGCGCTTTTCGACAGGGAAAGAGACCCAGTACTTC
NA	NA	TRBV2	15	TRBJ2-7	CASRGSYREEDEQYF	TGTGCCAGCAGGGGATCTTACAGGGAAGAAGACGAGCAGTACTTC
few	TRBD1	TRBV10-2	15	TRBJ2-3	CASSEPGQGTDTQYF	TGCGCCAGCAGTGAGCCGGGACAGGGGACAGATACGCAGTATTTT
NA	TRBD1	TRBV7-8	14	TRBJ2-1	CASARDRGLNEQFF	TGTGCCAGCGCCCGGGACAGGGGGCTGAATGAGCAGTTCTTC